The rows below give T cell receptor beta chains drawn from one sample of a study of patients and donors after allogeneic stem cell transplantation. MiXCR, applied by TCRdb to the RT-PCR reads, yields one record per CDR3 protein. In the table there are some 880,000 distinct CDR3 sequences, roughly 18% of which are singletons. Material: blood, either unsorted or a sorted T cell fraction (not recorded which). These TCRs come from a human donor who was either an allogeneic HSCT recipient or a stem cell or donor lymphocyte infusion donor (not recorded which). It is not recorded whose cells these are; they may come from a transplant donor. CDR3s include the opening cysteine and the closing phenylalanine or tryptophan.

v_call	j_call	cdr3_aa
TRBV5-1	TRBJ2-3	CASSPGLTYTDTQYF
TRBV20-1	TRBJ2-5	CSASRTVGGPGETQYF
TRBV20-1	TRBJ2-1	CSARAPGGDEQFF
TRBV6-5	TRBJ2-5	CASSSTGGLKTQYF
TRBV12-5	TRBJ1-4	CASGDGLNEKLFF
TRBV29-1	TRBJ1-2	CSVENHRLEQGASGYTF
TRBV19	TRBJ1-5	CAADRGGNSNQPQHF
TRBV24-1	TRBJ2-7	CATSERTGDPNEQYF
TRBV20-1	TRBJ2-3	CSAPRRGIPDTQYF
TRBV27	TRBJ1-1	CASSLGGGFNTEAFF
TRBV9	TRBJ1-3	CASSARGFDGRSSGNTIYF
TRBV15	TRBJ2-2	CATSRGIDRNTGELFF
TRBV9	TRBJ1-6	CASSVDGGLNSPLHF
TRBV12-3/TRBV12-4	TRBJ1-3	CASENRGGNTIYF
TRBV5-1	TRBJ2-1	CASSLRPAGYNEQFF
TRBV20-1	TRBJ2-1	CSARVRHDRGRDNEQFF
TRBV12-3/TRBV12-4	TRBJ1-5	CASSMDRDLGQPQHF
TRBV20-1	TRBJ2-7	CSAPGTGAFEQYF
TRBV10-3	TRBJ1-1	CAISGPGPMNTEAFF
TRBV4-2	TRBJ2-3	CASSQDITRTGGLDTQYF
TRBV20-1	TRBJ2-5	CSAHVMGQETQYF
TRBV18	TRBJ1-6	CASSPWSPGQGAGSYNSPLHF
TRBV10-3	TRBJ2-5	CAIRRDPKETQYF
TRBV27	TRBJ2-3	CASSSPLRQGDFDTQYF
TRBV5-8	TRBJ2-1	CASMRGEGHNEQFF
TRBV20-1	TRBJ2-3	CSARDTQGGPDTQYF
TRBV9	TRBJ2-1	CASSAPLQGAPGNEQFF
TRBV4-2	TRBJ1-5	CASSQVVTGSNQPQHF